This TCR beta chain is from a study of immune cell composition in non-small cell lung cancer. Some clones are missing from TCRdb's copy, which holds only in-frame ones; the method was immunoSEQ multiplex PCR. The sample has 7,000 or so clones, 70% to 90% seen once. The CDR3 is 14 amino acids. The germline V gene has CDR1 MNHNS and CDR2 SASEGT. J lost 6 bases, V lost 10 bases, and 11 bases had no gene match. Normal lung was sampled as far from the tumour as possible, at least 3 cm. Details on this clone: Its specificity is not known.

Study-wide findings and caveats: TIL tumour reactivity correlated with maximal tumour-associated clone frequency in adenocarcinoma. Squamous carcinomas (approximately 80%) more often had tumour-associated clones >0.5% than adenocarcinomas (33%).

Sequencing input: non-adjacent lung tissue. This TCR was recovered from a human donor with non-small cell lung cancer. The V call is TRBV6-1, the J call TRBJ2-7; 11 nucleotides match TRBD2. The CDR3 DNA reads TGTGCCACTCGACTTAGCGGGGGGGCCTCCGAGCAGTACTTC. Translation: CATRLSGGASEQYF.